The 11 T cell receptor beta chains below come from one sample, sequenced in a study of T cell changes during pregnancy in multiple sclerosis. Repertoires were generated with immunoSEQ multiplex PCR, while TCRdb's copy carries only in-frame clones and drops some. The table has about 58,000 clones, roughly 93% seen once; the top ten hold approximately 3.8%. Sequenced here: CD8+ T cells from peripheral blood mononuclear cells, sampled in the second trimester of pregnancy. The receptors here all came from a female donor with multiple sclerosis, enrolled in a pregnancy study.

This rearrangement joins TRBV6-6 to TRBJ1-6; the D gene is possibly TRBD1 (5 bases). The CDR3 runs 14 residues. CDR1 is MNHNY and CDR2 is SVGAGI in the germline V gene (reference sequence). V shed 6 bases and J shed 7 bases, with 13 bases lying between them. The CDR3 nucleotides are TGTGCCAGCAGCCGGGGGGAGCGGAATTCACCCCTCCACTTT. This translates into CASSRGERNSPLHF.

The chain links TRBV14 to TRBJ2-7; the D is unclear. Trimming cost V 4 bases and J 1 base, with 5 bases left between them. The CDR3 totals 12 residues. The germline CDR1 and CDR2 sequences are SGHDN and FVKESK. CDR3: CASSRLSYEQYF. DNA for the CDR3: TGTGCCAGCAGCCGACTGTCCTACGAGCAGTACTTC.

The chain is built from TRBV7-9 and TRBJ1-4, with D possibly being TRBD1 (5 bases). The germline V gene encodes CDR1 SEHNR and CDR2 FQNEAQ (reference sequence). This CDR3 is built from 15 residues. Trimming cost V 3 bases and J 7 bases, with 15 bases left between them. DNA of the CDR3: TGTGCCAGCAGCTTGTCCGGGACTCGGGGTGAAAAACTGTTTTTT. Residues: CASSLSGTRGEKLFF.

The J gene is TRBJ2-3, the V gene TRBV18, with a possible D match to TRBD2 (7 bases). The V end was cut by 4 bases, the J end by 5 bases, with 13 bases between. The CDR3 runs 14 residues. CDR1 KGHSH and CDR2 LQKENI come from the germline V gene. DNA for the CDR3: TGTGCCAGCTCACTATCGGGGGGCCTAGATACGCAGTATTTT. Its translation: CASSLSGGLDTQYF.

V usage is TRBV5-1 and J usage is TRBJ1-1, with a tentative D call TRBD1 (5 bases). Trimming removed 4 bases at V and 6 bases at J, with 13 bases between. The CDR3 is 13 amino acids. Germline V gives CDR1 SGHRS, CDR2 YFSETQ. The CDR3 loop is CASSPFPGSEAFF. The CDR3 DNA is TGCGCCAGCAGCCCCTTTCCAGGGTCTGAAGCTTTCTTT.

The chain's CDR3 is CASSLGQGAFYEQYF. Here the CDR3 DNA reads TGTGCCAGCAGCTTAGGACAGGGGGCCTTTTACGAGCAGTACTTC. This chain joins TRBV11-2 and TRBJ2-7, with 10 nucleotides matching TRBD1. V shed 1 base and J 4 bases; nucleotides not matched to a gene: 4. The length of the CDR3 is 15 residues. Germline V gene data show CDR1 as SGHAT and CDR2 as FQNNGV.

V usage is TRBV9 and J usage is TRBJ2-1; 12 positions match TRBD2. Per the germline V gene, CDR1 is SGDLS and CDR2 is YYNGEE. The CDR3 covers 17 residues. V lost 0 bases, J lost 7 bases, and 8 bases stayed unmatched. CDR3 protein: CASSVDRTSGARNEQFF. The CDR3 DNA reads TGTGCCAGCAGCGTAGATAGGACTAGCGGGGCTCGTAATGAGCAGTTCTTC.

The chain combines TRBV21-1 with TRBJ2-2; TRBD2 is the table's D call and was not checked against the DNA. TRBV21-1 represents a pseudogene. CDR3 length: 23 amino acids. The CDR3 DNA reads TGTGCCAGCAGCGCTCGGGACCCTTGCTGGCTAGCGGGACCCTTAGTGAACACCGGGGAGCTGTTTTTT. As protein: CASSARDPCWLAGPLVNTGELFF.

CDR3 region: CSVEVSRNEQFF. CDR3 sequence (DNA): TGCAGCGTTGAAGTATCCAGGAATGAGCAGTTCTTC. The rearrangement joins TRBV29-1 to TRBJ2-1; D is unresolved. The CDR3 runs 12 residues. The germline V gene has CDR1 SQVTM and CDR2 ANQGSEA. Trimming cost V 1 base and J 7 bases, with 8 bases left between them.

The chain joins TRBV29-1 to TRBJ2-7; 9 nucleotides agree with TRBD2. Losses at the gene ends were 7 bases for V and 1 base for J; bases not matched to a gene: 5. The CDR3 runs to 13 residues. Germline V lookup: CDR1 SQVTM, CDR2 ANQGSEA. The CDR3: CSASAGGSYEQYF. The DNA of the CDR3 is TGCAGCGCCTCGGCGGGAGGGTCCTACGAGCAGTACTTC.

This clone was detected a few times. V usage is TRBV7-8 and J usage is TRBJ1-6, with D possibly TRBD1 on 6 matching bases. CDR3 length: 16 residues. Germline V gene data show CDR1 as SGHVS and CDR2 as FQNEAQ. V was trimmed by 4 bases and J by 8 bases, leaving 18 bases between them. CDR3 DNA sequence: TGTGCCAGCAGCTCGAAGACCGGGACACCGGATTCACCCCTCCACTTT. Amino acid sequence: CASSSKTGTPDSPLHF.